This T cell receptor beta chain stems from a study of T cells in Graves' hyperthyroidism and ophthalmopathy. Study-level findings and limits: The model's output predicted ophthalmopathy at a median of roughly 6.9 months prior to onset.

This CDR3 region has 15 residues. Per germline, CDR1 LNHDA and CDR2 SQIVND (reference sequence). The V end lost 7 bases, the J end lost 5 bases, and 18 bases lay between the germline ends. Of note for this clonotype: The antigen is unknown.

From RNA transcripts, TCR beta CDR3 regions were amplified. HTBI primers were the set used in a first-round RT-PCR of the TCR CDR3. TCRdb called the multiplex PCR reads again in MiXCR, with one record for every CDR3 protein. The table lists about 640,000 distinct CDR3 sequences, 20% of them singletons, with approximately 30% in the top ten. Exclusion criteria comprised uncontrolled infection, other autoimmune disease, pregnancy or lactation. The V gene is TRBV19, the J gene TRBJ2-1; D possibly corresponds to TRBD2 (6 bases). The sequence came from a man in his thirties or forties with Graves' ophthalmopathy. The sample consisted of blood. DNA for the CDR3: TGTGCCAGTACCCCTCCGGGGGAGGACAACAATGAGCAGTTCTTC. Translation gives CASTPPGEDNNEQFF.